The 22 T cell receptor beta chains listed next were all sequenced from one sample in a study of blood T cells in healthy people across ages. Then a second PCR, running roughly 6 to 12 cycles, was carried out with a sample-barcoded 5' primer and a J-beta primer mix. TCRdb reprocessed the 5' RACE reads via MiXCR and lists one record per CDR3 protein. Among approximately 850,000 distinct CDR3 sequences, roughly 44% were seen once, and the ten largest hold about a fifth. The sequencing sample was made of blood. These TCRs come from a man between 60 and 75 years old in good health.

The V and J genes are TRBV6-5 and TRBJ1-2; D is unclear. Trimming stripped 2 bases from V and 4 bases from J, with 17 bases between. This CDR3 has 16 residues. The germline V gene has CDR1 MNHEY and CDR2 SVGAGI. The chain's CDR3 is CASSYTYGVPSYGYTF. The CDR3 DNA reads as TGTGCCAGCAGTTACACTTACGGGGTTCCGAGCTATGGCTACACCTTC.

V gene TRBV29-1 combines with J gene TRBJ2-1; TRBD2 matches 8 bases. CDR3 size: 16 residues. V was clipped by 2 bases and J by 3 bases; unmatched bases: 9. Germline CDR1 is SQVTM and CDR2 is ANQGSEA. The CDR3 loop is CSVERAGGGNYNEQFF. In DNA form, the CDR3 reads TGCAGCGTTGAAAGGGCGGGCGGGGGGAACTACAATGAGCAGTTCTTC.

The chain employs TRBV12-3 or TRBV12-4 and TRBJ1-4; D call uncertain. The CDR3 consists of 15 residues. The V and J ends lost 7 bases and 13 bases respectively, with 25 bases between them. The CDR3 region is CASTQSGPHGDRLFF. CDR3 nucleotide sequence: TGTGCCAGCACCCAATCCGGGCCTCATGGGGATCGACTGTTTTTT.

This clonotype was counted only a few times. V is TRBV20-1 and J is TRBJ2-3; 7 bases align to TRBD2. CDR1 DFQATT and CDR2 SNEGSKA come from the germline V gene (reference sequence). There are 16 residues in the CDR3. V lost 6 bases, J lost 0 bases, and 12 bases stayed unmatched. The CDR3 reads CSAKIQAGLSTDTQYF. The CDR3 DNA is TGCAGTGCAAAAATCCAAGCGGGGTTAAGCACAGATACGCAGTATTTT.

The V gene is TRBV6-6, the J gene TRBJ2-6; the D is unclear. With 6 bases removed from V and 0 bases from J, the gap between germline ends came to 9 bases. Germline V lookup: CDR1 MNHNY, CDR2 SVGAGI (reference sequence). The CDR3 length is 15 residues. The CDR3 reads CASRLTDSGANVLTF. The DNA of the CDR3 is TGTGCCAGCAGGCTCACGGACTCTGGGGCCAACGTCCTGACTTTC.

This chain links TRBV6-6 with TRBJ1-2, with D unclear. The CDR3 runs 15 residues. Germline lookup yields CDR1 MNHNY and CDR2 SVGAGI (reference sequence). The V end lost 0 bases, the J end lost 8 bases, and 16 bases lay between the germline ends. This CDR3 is CASSYSTSRAGGYTF. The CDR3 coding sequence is TGTGCCAGCAGTTACTCGACCAGCCGGGCAGGAGGCTACACCTTC.

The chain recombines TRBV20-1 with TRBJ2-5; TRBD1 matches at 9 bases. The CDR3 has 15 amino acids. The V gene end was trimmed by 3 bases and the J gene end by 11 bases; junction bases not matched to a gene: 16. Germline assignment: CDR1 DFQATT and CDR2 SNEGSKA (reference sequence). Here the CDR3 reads CSASRLVGQGCEQYF. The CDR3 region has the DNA TGCAGTGCTAGTCGGCTCGTGGGACAGGGTTGTGAGCAGTACTTC.

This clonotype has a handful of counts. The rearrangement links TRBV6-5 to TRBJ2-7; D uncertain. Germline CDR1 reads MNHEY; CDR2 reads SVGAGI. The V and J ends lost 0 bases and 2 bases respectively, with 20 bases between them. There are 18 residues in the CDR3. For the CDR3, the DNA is TGTGCCAGCAGTTACTCGGTCGTGGTTGAGGTTAACCCCTACGAGCAGTACTTC. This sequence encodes CASSYSVVVEVNPYEQYF.

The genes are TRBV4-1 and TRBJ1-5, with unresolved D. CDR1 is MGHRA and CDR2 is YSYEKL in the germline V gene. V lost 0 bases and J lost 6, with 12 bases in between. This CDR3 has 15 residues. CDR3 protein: CASSQDIGYGQPQHF. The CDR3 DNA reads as TGCGCCAGCAGCCAAGATATTGGGTATGGTCAGCCCCAGCATTTT.

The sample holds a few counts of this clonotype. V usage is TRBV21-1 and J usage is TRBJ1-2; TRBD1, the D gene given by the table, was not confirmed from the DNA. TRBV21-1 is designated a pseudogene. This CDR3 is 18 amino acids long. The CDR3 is CASSKGGTRQGVNYGYTF. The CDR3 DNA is TGTGCCAGCAGCAAAGGAGGGACCAGACAGGGGGTTAACTATGGCTACACCTTC.

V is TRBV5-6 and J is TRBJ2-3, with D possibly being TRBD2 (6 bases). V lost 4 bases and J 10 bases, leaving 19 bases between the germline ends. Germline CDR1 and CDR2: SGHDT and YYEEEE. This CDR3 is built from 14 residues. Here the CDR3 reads CASSPPAGGESQYF. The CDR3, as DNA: TGTGCCAGCAGCCCTCCCGCCGGGGGTGAGTCGCAGTATTTT.

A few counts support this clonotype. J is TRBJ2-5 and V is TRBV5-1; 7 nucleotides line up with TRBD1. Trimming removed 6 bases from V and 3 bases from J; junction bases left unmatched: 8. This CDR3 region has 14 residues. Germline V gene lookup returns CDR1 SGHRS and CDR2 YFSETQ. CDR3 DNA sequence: TGCGCCAGCAACCCGGGGACAGAAAAAGAGACCCAGTACTTC. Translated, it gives CASNPGTEKETQYF.

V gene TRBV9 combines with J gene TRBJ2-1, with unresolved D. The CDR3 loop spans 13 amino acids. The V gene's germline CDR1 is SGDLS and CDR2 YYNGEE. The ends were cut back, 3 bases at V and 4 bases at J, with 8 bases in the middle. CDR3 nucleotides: TGTGCCAGCAGCGCCACAGATTACAATGAGCAGTTCTTC. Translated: CASSATDYNEQFF.

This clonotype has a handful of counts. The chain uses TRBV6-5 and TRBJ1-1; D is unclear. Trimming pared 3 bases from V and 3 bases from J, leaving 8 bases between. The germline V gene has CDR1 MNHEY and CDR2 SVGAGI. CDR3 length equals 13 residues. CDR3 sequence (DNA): TGTGCCAGCAGTTATTTGGGTGACACTGAAGCTTTCTTT. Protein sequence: CASSYLGDTEAFF.

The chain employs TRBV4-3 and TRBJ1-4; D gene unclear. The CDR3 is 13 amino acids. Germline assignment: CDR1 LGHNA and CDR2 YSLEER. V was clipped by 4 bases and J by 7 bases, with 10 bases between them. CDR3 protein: CASSRNTGEKLFF. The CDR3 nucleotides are TGCGCCAGCAGCCGGAACACGGGTGAAAAACTGTTTTTT.

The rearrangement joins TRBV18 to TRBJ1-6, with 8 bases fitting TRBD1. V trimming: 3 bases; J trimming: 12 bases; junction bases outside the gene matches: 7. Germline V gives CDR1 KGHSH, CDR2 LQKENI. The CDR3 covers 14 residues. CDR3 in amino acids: CASSPDRGLGPLHF. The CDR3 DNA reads TGTGCCAGCTCACCTGACAGGGGTTTAGGACCCCTCCACTTT.

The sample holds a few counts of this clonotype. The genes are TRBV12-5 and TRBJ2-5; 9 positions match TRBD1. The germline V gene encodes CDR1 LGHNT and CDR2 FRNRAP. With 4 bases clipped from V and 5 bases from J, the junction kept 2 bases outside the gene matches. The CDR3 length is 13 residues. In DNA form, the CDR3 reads TGTGCTAGTGGTTCGGGACAGGGCGAGACCCAGTACTTC. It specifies CASGSGQGETQYF. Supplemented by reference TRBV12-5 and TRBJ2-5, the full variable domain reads DARVTQTPRHKVTEMGQEVTMRCQPILGHNTVFWYRQTMMQGLELLAYFRNRAPLDDSGMPKDRFSAEMPDATLATLKIQPSEPRDSAVYFCASGSGQGETQYFGPGTRLLVL.

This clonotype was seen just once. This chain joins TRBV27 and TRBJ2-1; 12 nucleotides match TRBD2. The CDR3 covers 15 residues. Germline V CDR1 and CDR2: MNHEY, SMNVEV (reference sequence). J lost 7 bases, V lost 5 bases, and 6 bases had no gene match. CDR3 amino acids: CASSPAGLAGNEQFF. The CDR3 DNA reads TGTGCCAGCAGTCCCGCGGGACTAGCGGGTAATGAGCAGTTCTTC.

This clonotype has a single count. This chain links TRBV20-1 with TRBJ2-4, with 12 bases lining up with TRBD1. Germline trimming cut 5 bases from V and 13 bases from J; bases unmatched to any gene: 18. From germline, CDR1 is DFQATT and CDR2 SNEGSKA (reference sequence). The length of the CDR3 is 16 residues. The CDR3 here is CSASPPTGTGGWEQYF. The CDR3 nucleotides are TGCAGTGCTTCTCCTCCGACCGGGACAGGGGGCTGGGAGCAGTACTTC.

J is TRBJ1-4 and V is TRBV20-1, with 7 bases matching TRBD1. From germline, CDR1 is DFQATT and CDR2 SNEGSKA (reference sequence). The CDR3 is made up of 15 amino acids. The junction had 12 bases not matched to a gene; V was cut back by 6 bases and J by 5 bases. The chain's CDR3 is CSAYPGRGRNEKLFF. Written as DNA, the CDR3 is TGCAGTGCCTACCCCGGGAGGGGGCGGAATGAAAAACTGTTTTTT.

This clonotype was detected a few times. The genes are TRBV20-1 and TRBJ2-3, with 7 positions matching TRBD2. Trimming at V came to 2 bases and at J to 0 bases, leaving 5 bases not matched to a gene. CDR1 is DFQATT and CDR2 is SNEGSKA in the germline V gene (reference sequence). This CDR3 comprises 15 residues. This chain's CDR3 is CSARRGGTSTDTQYF. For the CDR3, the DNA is TGCAGTGCTAGAAGGGGAGGGACTAGCACAGATACGCAGTATTTT.

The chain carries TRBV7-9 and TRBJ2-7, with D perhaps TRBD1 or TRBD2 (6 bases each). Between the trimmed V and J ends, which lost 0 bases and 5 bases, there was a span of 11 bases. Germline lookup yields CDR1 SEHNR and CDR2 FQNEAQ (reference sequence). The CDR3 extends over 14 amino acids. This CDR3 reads CASSLAGRGHEQYF. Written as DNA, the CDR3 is TGTGCCAGCAGCTTAGCAGGCCGGGGGCACGAGCAGTACTTC.